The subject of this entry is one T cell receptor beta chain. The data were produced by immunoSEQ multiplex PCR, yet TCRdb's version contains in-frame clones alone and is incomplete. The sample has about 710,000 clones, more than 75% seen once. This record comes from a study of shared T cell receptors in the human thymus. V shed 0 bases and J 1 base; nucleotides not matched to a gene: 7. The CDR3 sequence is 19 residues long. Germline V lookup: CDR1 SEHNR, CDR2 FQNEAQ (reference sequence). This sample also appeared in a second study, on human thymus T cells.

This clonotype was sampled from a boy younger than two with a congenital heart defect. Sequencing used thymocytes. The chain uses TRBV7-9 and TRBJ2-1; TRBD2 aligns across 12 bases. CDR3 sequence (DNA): TGTGCCAGCAGCTTAGCGTTTGTCGGACTAGCGGGGTCCTACAATGAGCAGTTCTTC. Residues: CASSLAFVGLAGSYNEQFF.